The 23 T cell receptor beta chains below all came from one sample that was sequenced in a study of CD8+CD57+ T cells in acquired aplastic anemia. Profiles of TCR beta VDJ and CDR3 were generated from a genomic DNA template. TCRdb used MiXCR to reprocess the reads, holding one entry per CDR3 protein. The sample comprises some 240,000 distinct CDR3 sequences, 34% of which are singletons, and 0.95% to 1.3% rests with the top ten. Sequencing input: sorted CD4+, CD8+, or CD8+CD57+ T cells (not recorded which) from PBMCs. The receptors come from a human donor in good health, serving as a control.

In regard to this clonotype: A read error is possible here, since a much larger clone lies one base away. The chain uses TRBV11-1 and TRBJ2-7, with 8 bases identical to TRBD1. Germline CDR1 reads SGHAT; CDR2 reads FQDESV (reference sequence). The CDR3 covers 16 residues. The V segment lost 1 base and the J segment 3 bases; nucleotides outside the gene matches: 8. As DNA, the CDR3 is TGTGCCAGCAGCTTAGGGACAGGGCTGGAGTACTACGAGCAGTACTTC. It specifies CASSLGTGLEYYEQYF.

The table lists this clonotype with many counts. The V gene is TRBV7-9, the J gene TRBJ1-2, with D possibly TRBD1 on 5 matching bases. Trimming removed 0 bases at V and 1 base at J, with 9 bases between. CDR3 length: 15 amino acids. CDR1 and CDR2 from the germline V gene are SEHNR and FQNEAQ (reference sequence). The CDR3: CASSLAQGSNYGYTF. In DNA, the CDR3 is TGTGCCAGCAGCTTAGCGCAGGGAAGTAACTATGGCTACACCTTC.

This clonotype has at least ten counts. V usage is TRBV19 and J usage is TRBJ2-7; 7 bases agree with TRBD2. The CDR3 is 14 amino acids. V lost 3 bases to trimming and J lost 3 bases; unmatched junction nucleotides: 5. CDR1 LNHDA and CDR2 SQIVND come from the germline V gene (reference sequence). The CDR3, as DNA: TGTGCCAGTAGTATTAAAGCGGGGAACTACGAGCAGTACTTC. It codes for CASSIKAGNYEQYF. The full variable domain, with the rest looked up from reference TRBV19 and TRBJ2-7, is DGGITQSPKYLFRKEGQNVTLSCEQNLNHDAMYWYRQDPGQGLRLIYYSQIVNDFQKGDIAEGYSVSREKKESFPLTVTSAQKNPTAFYLCASSIKAGNYEQYFGPGTRLTVT.

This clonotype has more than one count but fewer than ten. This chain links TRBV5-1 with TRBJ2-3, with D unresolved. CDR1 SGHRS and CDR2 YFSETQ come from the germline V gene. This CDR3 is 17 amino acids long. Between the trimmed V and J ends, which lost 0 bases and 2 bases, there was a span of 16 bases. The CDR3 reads CASSLGPVGKTTDTQYF. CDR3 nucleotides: TGCGCCAGCAGCTTGGGCCCCGTGGGTAAGACCACAGATACGCAGTATTTT.

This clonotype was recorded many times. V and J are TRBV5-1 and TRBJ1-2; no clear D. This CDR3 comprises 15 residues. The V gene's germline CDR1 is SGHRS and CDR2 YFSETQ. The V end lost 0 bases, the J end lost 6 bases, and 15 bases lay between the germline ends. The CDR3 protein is CASSLGQDPRDGYTF. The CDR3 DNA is TGCGCCAGCAGCTTGGGGCAGGACCCTCGGGATGGCTACACCTTC.

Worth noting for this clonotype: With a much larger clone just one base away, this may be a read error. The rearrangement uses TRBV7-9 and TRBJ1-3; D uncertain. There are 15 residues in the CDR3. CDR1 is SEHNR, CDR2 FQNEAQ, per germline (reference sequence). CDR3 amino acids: CASSPTTSSGSTIYF. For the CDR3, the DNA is TGTGCCAGCAGCCCGACAACCAGCTCTGGAAGCACCATATATTTT.

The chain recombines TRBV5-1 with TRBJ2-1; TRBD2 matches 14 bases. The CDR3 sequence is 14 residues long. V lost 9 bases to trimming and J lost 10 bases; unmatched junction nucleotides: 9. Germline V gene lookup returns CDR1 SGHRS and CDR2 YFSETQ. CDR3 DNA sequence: TGCGCCACCCGAGGGGGACTAGCGGGAGTGGAGCAGTTCTTC. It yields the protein CATRGGLAGVEQFF.

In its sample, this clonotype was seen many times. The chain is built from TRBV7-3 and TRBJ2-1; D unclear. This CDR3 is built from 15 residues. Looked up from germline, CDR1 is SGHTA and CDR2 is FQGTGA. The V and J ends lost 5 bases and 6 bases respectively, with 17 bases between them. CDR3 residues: CASSPLVGTGNEQFF. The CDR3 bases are TGTGCCAGCAGCCCGCTTGTAGGTACCGGCAATGAGCAGTTCTTC.

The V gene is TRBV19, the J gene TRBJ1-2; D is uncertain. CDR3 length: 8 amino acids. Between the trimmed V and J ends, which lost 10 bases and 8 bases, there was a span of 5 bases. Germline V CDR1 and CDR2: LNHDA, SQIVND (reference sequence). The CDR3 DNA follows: TGTGCCAACAAGGGCTACACCTTC. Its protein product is CANKGYTF. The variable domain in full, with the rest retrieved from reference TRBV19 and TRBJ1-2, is DGGITQSPKYLFRKEGQNVTLSCEQNLNHDAMYWYRQDPGQGLRLIYYSQIVNDFQKGDIAEGYSVSREKKESFPLTVTSAQKNPTAFYLCANKGYTFGSGTRLTVV.

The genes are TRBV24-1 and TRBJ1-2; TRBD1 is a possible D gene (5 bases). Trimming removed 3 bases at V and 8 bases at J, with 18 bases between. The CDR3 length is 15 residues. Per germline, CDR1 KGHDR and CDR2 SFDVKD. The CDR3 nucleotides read TGTGCCACCAGTGATGCCCGGGAAAGGGGTAGCGGCTACACCTTC. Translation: CATSDARERGSGYTF.

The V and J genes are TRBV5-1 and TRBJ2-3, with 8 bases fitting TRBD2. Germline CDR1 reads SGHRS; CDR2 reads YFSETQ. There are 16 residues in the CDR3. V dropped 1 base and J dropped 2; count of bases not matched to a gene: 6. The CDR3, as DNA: TGCGCCAGCAGCTTGTATGGCGGGGGGAACACAGATACGCAGTATTTT. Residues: CASSLYGGGNTDTQYF.

In DNA, the CDR3 is TGCGCCAGCAGCTTAAGGGACAGGGGGCATGAGCAGTTCTTC. It translates to CASSLRDRGHEQFF. The chain combines TRBV5-1 with TRBJ2-1, with 12 bases aligning to TRBD1. This CDR3 spans 14 amino acids. Germline CDR1 is SGHRS and CDR2 is YFSETQ. The J segment lost 8 bases and the V segment lost 2 bases, leaving 2 bases of the junction unmatched.

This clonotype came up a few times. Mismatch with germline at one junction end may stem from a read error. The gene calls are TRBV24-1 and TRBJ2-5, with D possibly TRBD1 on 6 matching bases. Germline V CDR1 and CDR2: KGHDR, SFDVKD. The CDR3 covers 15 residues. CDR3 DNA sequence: TGTGCCACCAGTGATGCCGGGACATTAAAAGAGGCCCAGTACTTC. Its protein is CATSDAGTLKEAQYF.

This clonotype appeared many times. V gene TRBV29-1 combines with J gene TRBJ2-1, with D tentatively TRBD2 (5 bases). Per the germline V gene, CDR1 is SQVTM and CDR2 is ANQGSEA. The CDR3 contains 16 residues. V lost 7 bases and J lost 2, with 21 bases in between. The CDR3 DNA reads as TGCAGCGCCATTATTGATTGGGCCGGGACCTACAATGAGCAGTTCTTC. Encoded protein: CSAIIDWAGTYNEQFF.

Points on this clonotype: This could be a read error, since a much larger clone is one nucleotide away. DNA of the CDR3: TGCGCCAGCAGCTTGGCCATACAGGGGATTGGAAACACCATATATTTT. It specifies CASSLAIQGIGNTIYF. The gene calls are TRBV5-1 and TRBJ1-3, with TRBD1 matching over 7 bases. CDR1 is SGHRS and CDR2 is YFSETQ in the germline V gene. CDR3 length: 16 residues. Trimming removed 0 bases from V and 3 bases from J; junction bases left unmatched: 6.

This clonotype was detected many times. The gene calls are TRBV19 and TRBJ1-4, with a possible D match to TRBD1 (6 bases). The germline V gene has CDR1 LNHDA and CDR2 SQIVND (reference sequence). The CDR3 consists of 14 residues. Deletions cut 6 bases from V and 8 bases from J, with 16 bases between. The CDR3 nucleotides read TGTGCCAGTAGCCCCTGGGGGGCGGGCGAAAAACTGTTTTTT. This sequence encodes CASSPWGAGEKLFF.

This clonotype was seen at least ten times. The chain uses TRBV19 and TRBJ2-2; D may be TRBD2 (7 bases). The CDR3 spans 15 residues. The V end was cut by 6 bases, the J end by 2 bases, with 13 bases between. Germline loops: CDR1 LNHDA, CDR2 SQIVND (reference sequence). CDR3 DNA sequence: TGTGCCAGTAGAAGGGGGGGGGACAACACCGGGGAGCTGTTTTTT. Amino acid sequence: CASRRGGDNTGELFF.

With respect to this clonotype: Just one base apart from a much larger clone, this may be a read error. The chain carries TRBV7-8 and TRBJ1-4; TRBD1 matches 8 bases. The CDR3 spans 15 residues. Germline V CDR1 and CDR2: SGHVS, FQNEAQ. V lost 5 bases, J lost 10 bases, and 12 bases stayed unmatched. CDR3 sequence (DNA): TGTGCCAGCAGCCAGCGGACAGGGCCGTATGGAAAACTGTTTTTT. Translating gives CASSQRTGPYGKLFF. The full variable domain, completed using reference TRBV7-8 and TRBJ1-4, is GAGVSQSPRYKVAKRGQDVALRCDPISGHVSLFWYQQALGQGPEFLTYFQNEAQLDKSGLPSDRFFAERPEGSVSTLKIQRTQQEDSAVYLCASSQRTGPYGKLFFGSGTQLSVL.

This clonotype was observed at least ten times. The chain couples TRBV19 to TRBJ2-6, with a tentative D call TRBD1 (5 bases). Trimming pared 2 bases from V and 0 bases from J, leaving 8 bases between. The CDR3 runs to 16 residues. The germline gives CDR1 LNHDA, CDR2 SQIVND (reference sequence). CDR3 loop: CASSIFRGSGANVLTF. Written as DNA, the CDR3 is TGTGCCAGTAGTATATTTAGGGGCTCTGGGGCCAACGTCCTGACTTTC.

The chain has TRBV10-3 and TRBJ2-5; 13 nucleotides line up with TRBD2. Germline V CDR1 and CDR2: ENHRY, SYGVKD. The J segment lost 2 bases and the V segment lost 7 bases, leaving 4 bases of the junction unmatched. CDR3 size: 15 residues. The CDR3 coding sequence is TGTGCCATCACTGGACTAGCGGGGGCACAAGAGACCCAGTACTTC. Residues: CAITGLAGAQETQYF.

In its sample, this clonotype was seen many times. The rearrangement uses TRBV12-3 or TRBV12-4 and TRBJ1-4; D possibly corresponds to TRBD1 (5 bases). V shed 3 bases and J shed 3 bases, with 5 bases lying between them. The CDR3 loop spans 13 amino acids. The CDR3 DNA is TGTGCCAGCAGTTTGACAGCTAATGAAAAACTGTTTTTT. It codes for CASSLTANEKLFF.

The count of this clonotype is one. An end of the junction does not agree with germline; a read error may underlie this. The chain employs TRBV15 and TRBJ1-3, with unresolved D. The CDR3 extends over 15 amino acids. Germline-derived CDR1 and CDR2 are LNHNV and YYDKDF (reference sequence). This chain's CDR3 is CATGREGRAGSTIYF. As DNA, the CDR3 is TGTGCCACCGGCAGAGAAGGGAGGGCTGGAAGCACCATATATTTT.

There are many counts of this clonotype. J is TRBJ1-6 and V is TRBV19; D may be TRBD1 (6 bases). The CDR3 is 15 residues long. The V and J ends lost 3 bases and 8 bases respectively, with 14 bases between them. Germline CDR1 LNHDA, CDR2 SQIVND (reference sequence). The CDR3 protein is CASSMVGGLDSPLHF. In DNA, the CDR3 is TGTGCCAGTAGTATGGTGGGGGGGCTCGATTCACCCCTCCACTTT.